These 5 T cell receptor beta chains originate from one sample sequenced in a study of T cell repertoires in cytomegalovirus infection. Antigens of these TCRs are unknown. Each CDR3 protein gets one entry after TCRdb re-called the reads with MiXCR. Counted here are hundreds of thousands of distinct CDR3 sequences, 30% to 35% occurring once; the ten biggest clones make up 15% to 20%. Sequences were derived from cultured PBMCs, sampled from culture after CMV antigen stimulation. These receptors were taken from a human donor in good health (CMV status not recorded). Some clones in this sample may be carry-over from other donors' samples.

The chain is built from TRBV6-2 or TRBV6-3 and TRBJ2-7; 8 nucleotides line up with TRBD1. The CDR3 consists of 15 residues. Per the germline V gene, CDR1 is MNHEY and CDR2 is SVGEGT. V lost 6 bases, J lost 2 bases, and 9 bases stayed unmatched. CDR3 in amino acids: CASSPTGEGTYEQYF. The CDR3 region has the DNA TGTGCCAGCAGCCCGACAGGGGAAGGAACCTACGAGCAGTACTTC.

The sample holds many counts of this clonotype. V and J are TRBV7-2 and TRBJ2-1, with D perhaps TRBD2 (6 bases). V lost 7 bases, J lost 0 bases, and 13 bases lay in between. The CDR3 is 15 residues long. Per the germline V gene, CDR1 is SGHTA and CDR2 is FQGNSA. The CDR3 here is CASTRDLSSYNEQFF. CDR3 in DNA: TGTGCCAGCACCCGGGACTTAAGCTCCTACAATGAGCAGTTCTTC.

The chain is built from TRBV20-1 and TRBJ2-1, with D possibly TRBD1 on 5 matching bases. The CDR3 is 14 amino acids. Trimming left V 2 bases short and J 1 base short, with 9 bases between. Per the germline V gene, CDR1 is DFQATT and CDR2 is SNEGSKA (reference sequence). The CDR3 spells CSARQGRSYNEQFF. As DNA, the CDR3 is TGCAGTGCTAGACAGGGAAGGTCCTACAATGAGCAGTTCTTC.

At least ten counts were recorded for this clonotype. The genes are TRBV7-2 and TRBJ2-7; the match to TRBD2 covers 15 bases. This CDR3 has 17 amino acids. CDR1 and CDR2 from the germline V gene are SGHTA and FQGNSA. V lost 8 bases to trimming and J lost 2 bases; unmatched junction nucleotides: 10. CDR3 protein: CASQPGLAGGGAYEQYF. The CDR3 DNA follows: TGTGCCAGCCAACCGGGACTAGCGGGAGGAGGGGCCTACGAGCAGTACTTC.

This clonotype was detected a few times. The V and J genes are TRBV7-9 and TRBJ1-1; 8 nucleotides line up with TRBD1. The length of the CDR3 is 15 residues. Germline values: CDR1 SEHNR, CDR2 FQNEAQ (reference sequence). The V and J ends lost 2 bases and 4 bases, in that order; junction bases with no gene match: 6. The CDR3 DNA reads TGTGCCAGCAGCTTATTCACAGGGGGGGGCACTGAAGCTTTCTTT. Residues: CASSLFTGGGTEAFF.